This TCR beta chain was documented in a study of blood T cell repertoires in COVID-19 (dated by TCRdb to 2020 to 2021). Background for the entire study: Samples covering the acute and convalescent phases of COVID-19 were provided by collaborators in the United States, Italy and Spain. The prospective study material was composed of cDNA or gDNA derived from T cells, B-cell-depleted T cells, or PBMCs. Deeply sampled blood TCRbeta repertoires from subjects exposed to, actively infected with, or recovered from COVID-19 were included in the dataset. The repertoires were released in a freely available public database meant as a resource for research on the immune response to SARS-CoV-2. Samples were obtained from the ongoing ImmuneRACE study (first 160 participants) and from 1,254 subjects provided by 6 global collaborators. Sample metadata almost always included a de-identified subject ID, COVID-19 status, age in years and sex. Where HLA class I and class II types were available, the types were taken from metadata supplied by the sample provider, not from assay-based typing. Findings and caveats that apply to the study as a whole: How much clinical and demographic metadata was included differed by source and by participant, and the metadata was provided uncurated.

TCRbeta CDR3 regions were amplified from genomic DNA by means of the immunoSEQ Assay, a bias-controlled multiplex PCR. Per the authors' processing: The number of nucleated cells in each sample was estimated from the amplification of reference gene primers within the assay. To quantify the absolute abundance of each unique TCRbeta CDR3 rearrangement, sequence reads were collapsed and filtered. For each sample, productive Simpson clonality was calculated by taking the square root of Simpson's diversity index across productive rearrangements. Drawn from immuneACCESS, this table holds only the in-frame rearrangements with V and J called that TCRdb kept. Clones are partly lost; checked studies trace under half to an unresolved V gene and leave the rest unexplained. For V, J and clone size, that table is used; D and trimming come from the DNA. In this sample the table shows some 190,000 clones, approximately 80% of which occur a single time. The ten largest clonotypes hold about 6.3% of the sample.

Reading the germline V gene gives CDR1 SNHLY and CDR2 FYNNEI. From its cysteine to its phenylalanine, the CDR3 spans 15 amino acids. Of the read, only the CDR3 DNA is kept; its 45 bases are in frame from base 1. V has 4 bases trimmed and J has 6 bases trimmed; junction bases matching no gene number 9. A note on this clone: Its target antigen remains unknown. The input lacks base qualities; no much larger clone sits a single base away.

Each collaborating institution followed its own protocols to collect whole blood in K2EDTA tubes. For TCRbeta analysis, collaborators shipped samples as frozen whole blood, isolated PBMCs, or DNA extracted from either of those sample types. The sample taken for sequencing was peripheral blood. The sequence came from a man aged 55 to 69 with acute or convalescent COVID-19. The sequence is built from TRBV2 and TRBJ1-5, with 7 bases in between that match TRBD1. The CDR3 region reads CASSASAGGIQPQHF. In nucleotides, the sequence is TGTGCCAGCAGTGCGTCGGCAGGGGGGATTCAGCCCCAGCATTTT. Full variable domain (CDR3 extended with the reference TRBV2 and TRBJ1-5 proteins): EPEVTQTPSHQVTQMGQEVILRCVPISNHLYFYWYRQILGQKVEFLVSFYNNEISEKSEIFDDQFSVERPDGSNFTLKIRSTKLEDSAMYFCASSASAGGIQPQHFGDGTRLSIL.